These 30 T cell receptor beta chains originate from one sample sequenced in a study of blood T cells in healthy people across ages. Next came a second PCR, run for about 6 to 11 cycles, which used a sample-barcoded 5' primer along with a J-beta primer mix. From the 5' RACE reads, TCRdb called clonotypes with MiXCR, one entry per CDR3 protein. The sample includes hundreds of thousands of distinct CDR3 sequences, roughly 60% seen only once; the top ten take around 20%. The sample taken for sequencing was blood. The source of these receptors is a man under 40 in good health.

The chain links TRBV10-3 to TRBJ1-6; tentative D call: TRBD1 (6 bases). The CDR3 loop spans 13 amino acids. Germline V gene sequence: CDR1 ENHRY, CDR2 SYGVKD. Trimming stripped 6 bases from V and 6 bases from J, with 9 bases between. DNA for the CDR3: TGTGCCATCAGAAGGGGGACTAATTCACCCCTCCACTTT. Its protein product is CAIRRGTNSPLHF.

The gene calls are TRBV5-1 and TRBJ1-5; 9 bases line up with TRBD1. Germline V gives CDR1 SGHRS, CDR2 YFSETQ. This CDR3 comprises 13 residues. V lost 3 bases to trimming and J lost 7 bases; unmatched junction nucleotides: 2. For the CDR3, the DNA is TGCGCCAGCAGCTGGACAGGGGACCAGCCCCAGCATTTT. Its protein product is CASSWTGDQPQHF.

Of note for this clonotype: A single base separates this from a much larger clone, so it may be a read error. The rearrangement links TRBV20-1 to TRBJ2-7; 9 bases match TRBD1. Germline V gene sequence: CDR1 DFQATT, CDR2 SNEGSKA (reference sequence). The J segment lost 7 bases and the V segment lost 2 bases, leaving 15 bases of the junction unmatched. This CDR3 contains 16 residues. In DNA form, the CDR3 reads TGCAGTGCTAGAACCGGGACAGGGTTTACTTACAATGAGCAGTACTTC. Protein: CSARTGTGFTYNEQYF.

The genes are TRBV18 and TRBJ2-3; D not certain. This CDR3 spans 15 amino acids. Germline V CDR1 and CDR2: KGHSH, LQKENI. The V and J ends lost 1 base and 0 bases respectively, with 8 bases between them. The CDR3 region is CASSPLARSTDTQYF. The CDR3 nucleotides read TGTGCCAGCTCACCACTAGCCCGAAGCACAGATACGCAGTATTTT. The variable domain in full, completed from reference TRBV18 and TRBJ2-3, reads NAGVMQNPRHLVRRRGQEARLRCSPMKGHSHVYWYRQLPEEGLKFMVYLQKENIIDESGMPKERFSAEFPKEGPSILRIQQVVRGDSAAYFCASSPLARSTDTQYFGPGTRLTVL.

CDR3 bases: TGTGCCAGCAGCCAGCCGTCCCTAGCGGGCCGCCTGGTCGAGCAGTACTTC. It yields the protein CASSQPSLAGRLVEQYF. This rearrangement joins TRBV3-1 to TRBJ2-7; the match to TRBD2 covers 8 bases. The V gene's germline CDR1 is LGHDT and CDR2 YNNKEL (reference sequence). The V gene end was trimmed by 3 bases and the J gene end by 6 bases; junction bases not matched to a gene: 16. The CDR3 is made up of 17 amino acids.

The J gene is TRBJ2-1, the V gene TRBV27, with 15 bases lining up with TRBD2. The V segment lost 4 bases and the J segment 3 bases; nucleotides outside the gene matches: 1. The germline V gene encodes CDR1 MNHEY and CDR2 SMNVEV (reference sequence). This CDR3 comprises 16 residues. CDR3 amino acids: CASSSGLAGGYNEQFF. The DNA of the CDR3 is TGTGCCAGCAGTTCGGGACTAGCGGGGGGCTACAATGAGCAGTTCTTC.

The rearrangement links TRBV7-9 to TRBJ2-1, with 7 bases fitting TRBD2. Germline CDR1 is SEHNR and CDR2 is FQNEAQ (reference sequence). This CDR3 has 15 amino acids. With 0 bases clipped from V and 10 bases from J, the junction kept 9 bases outside the gene matches. The chain's CDR3 is CASSLAGEGSYEQFF. The CDR3 DNA reads as TGTGCCAGCAGCTTAGCGGGGGAGGGTTCCTACGAGCAGTTCTTC. The full variable domain, in which reference TRBV7-9 and TRBJ2-1 provide the parts outside the CDR3, is DTGVSQNPRHKITKRGQNVTFRCDPISEHNRLYWYRQTLGQGPEFLTYFQNEAQLEKSRLLSDRFSAERPKGSFSTLEIQRTEQGDSAMYLCASSLAGEGSYEQFFGPGTRLTVL.

The chain is built from TRBV7-2 and TRBJ1-1; no reliable D call. Germline V gene data show CDR1 as SGHTA and CDR2 as FQGNSA. The germline V and J ends were trimmed by 3 bases and 7 bases, with 18 bases remaining between them. CDR3 length: 15 residues. The CDR3 sequence is CASSFWVALSGEAFF. In DNA, the CDR3 is TGTGCCAGCAGCTTTTGGGTCGCGCTATCGGGTGAAGCTTTCTTT. The variable domain in full, with the rest retrieved from reference TRBV7-2 and TRBJ1-1, is GAGVSQSPSNKVTEKGKDVELRCDPISGHTALYWYRQSLGQGLEFLIYFQGNSAPDKSGLPSDRFSAERTGGSVSTLTIQRTQQEDSAVYLCASSFWVALSGEAFFGQGTRLTVV.

The genes are TRBV7-2 and TRBJ1-2, with D tentatively TRBD1 (6 bases). The CDR3 covers 14 residues. Germline V gene sequence: CDR1 SGHTA, CDR2 FQGNSA. V dropped 2 bases and J dropped 2 bases, with 9 bases sitting between them. CDR3: CASSLQGGNYGYTF. The CDR3 DNA reads as TGTGCCAGCAGCTTACAAGGGGGGAACTATGGCTACACCTTC.

This clonotype was found a few times. CDR3 nucleotides: TGCAGTGCCCCTAGGACTAGCGGTCCCTACGAGCAGTACTTC. It is translated as CSAPRTSGPYEQYF. The chain links TRBV20-1 to TRBJ2-7; TRBD2 aligns across 10 bases. The CDR3 spans 14 residues. The J segment lost 2 bases and the V segment lost 6 bases, leaving 7 bases of the junction unmatched. Germline V gene lookup returns CDR1 DFQATT and CDR2 SNEGSKA (reference sequence).

CDR3 bases: TGCGCCAGCAGCCCCATGGCCGCTGGGACCTCCGAGCAGTACTTC. Protein product: CASSPMAAGTSEQYF. V and J are TRBV5-1 and TRBJ2-5; possibly TRBD1 or TRBD2 for D (5 bases each). The J call may not be correct, given that the DNA end is closer to TRBJ2-7. Germline values: CDR1 SGHRS, CDR2 YFSETQ. The CDR3 sequence is 15 residues long.

This sequence joins TRBV28 and TRBJ2-1; 9 positions match TRBD2. Matching the DNA end better, TRBJ2-7 makes the J call doubtful. Per the germline V gene, CDR1 is MDHEN and CDR2 is SYDVKM. The CDR3 has 15 residues. CDR3 sequence: CASSPGLARSNEQYF. The CDR3 nucleotides read TGTGCCAGCAGTCCGGGACTAGCAAGAAGCAATGAGCAGTACTTC.

The chain is built from TRBV14 and TRBJ2-1; TRBD2 agrees at 13 bases. Per the germline V gene, CDR1 is SGHDN and CDR2 is FVKESK. The CDR3 consists of 18 residues. Unmatched junction bases numbered 7, after V lost 0 bases and J lost 5 bases. In nucleotides, the CDR3 is TGTGCCAGCAGCCAAGATTCAACCGGGACTAGCGGGGACAATGAGCAGTTCTTC. Translation: CASSQDSTGTSGDNEQFF.

Of note for this clonotype: One end of the junction is discordant with germline, which a read error may explain. The chain links TRBV20-1 to TRBJ1-2; unclear D gene. The germline V gene encodes CDR1 DFQATT and CDR2 SNEGSKA (reference sequence). This CDR3 has 15 amino acids. CDR3 nucleotide sequence: TGCAGTGCTCCATCCTACTTTAAAAACCAGGATGGCTACACCTTT. Residues: CSAPSYFKNQDGYTF.

V and J are TRBV4-2 and TRBJ2-7; 9 bases are a match to TRBD2. With 4 bases clipped from V and 2 bases from J, the junction kept 9 bases outside the gene matches. The CDR3 runs to 16 residues. CDR1 and CDR2 (germline): LGHNA, YNFKEQ. The CDR3 DNA is TGTGCCAGCAGCCGCCTAGGAGCGGGAGGTGCCTACGAGCAGTACTTC. This sequence encodes CASSRLGAGGAYEQYF.

There are a few counts of this clonotype. At one boundary the junction diverges from the germline segment, which might be a read error. The chain combines TRBV20-1 with TRBJ2-7, with TRBD1 matching 9 bases. The CDR3 runs 14 residues. Germline V gene lookup returns CDR1 DFQATT and CDR2 SNEGSKA (reference sequence). The DNA for the CDR3 is TGCAGTCCTAGCCCACAGGGGGCATCCTACGAGCAGTACTTC. Its translation: CSPSPQGASYEQYF.

The chain employs TRBV20-1 and TRBJ1-6; D might be TRBD1 (5 bases). The CDR3 spans 18 residues. The V and J ends lost 3 bases and 0 bases respectively, with 18 bases between them. Germline lookup yields CDR1 DFQATT and CDR2 SNEGSKA (reference sequence). CDR3 sequence (DNA): TGCAGTGCTAGGCGCACACTCCGGGGGAGCTCCTATAATTCACCCCTCCACTTT. Translation: CSARRTLRGSSYNSPLHF.

This clonotype showed up just once. A much larger clone differs from this one at a single base, so this may be a read error. V usage is TRBV7-9 and J usage is TRBJ2-7, with 7 bases lining up with TRBD1. This CDR3 spans 14 amino acids. Germline V lookup: CDR1 SEHNR, CDR2 FQNEAQ (reference sequence). DNA for the CDR3: TGTGCCGGCAGCTCCACGAGGGACAGCTACGAGCAGTACTTC. It codes for CAGSSTRDSYEQYF.

The V gene is TRBV7-2, the J gene TRBJ2-5; D possibly corresponds to TRBD2 (5 bases). This CDR3 comprises 13 residues. Germline CDR1 SGHTA, CDR2 FQGNSA. V lost 1 base to trimming and J lost 9 bases, with 12 bases between them. The CDR3 sequence: CASSLEEGLAQYF. In nucleotides, the CDR3 is TGTGCCAGCAGCTTAGAAGAGGGATTGGCCCAGTACTTC. The entire variable domain, with the rest obtained from reference TRBV7-2 and TRBJ2-5, is as follows: GAGVSQSPSNKVTEKGKDVELRCDPISGHTALYWYRQSLGQGLEFLIYFQGNSAPDKSGLPSDRFSAERTGGSVSTLTIQRTQQEDSAVYLCASSLEEGLAQYFGPGTRLLVL.

This clonotype has just one count. CDR3 sequence: CASSLGQGTSPLHF. In nucleotides, the CDR3 is TGTGCCAGCAGCTTAGGGCAGGGTACTTCACCCCTCCACTTT. This chain uses TRBV7-2 with TRBJ1-6, with TRBD1 as a possible D gene (5 bases). The germline V and J ends were trimmed by 1 base and 9 bases, with 10 bases remaining between them. Germline V gene lookup returns CDR1 SGHTA and CDR2 FQGNSA. The CDR3 is made up of 14 amino acids.

The chain combines TRBV27 with TRBJ2-3; D is unclear. Between the trimmed V and J ends, which lost 4 bases and 4 bases, there was a span of 9 bases. The CDR3 length is 13 residues. Per the germline V gene, CDR1 is MNHEY and CDR2 is SMNVEV (reference sequence). CDR3 protein: CASSSKRPDTQYF. The CDR3 region has the DNA TGTGCCAGCAGTTCGAAACGGCCAGATACGCAGTATTTT.

For this clonotype: One junction end disagrees with the germline gene, perhaps due to a read error. The chain carries TRBV11-2 and TRBJ2-1; no reliable D call. CDR1 is SGHAT and CDR2 is FQNNGV in the germline V gene. This CDR3 has 13 amino acids. The CDR3 sequence is CASSVDSTNEQFF. CDR3 nucleotides: TGTGCCAGCAGCGTAGACTCGACGAATGAGCAGTTCTTC.

This chain uses TRBV21-1 with TRBJ1-5; TRBD1, as called in the table, went unchecked against the DNA. TRBV21-1 is described as a pseudogene. CDR3 length equals 12 residues. The CDR3 is CARDSSNQPQHF. CDR3 DNA sequence: TGTGCCAGAGACAGTAGCAATCAGCCCCAGCATTTT.

The V call is TRBV20-1, the J call TRBJ2-1; the D is unclear. Trimming stripped 8 bases from V and 3 bases from J, with 17 bases between. Germline CDR1 and CDR2: DFQATT and SNEGSKA (reference sequence). CDR3 length: 14 amino acids. The CDR3 protein is CSSLAPTGYNEQFF. The CDR3 DNA reads TGCAGTTCATTAGCTCCCACTGGCTACAATGAGCAGTTCTTC.

The chain uses TRBV20-1 and TRBJ2-5, with 7 positions matching TRBD2. The CDR3 has 15 residues. V lost 4 bases and J lost 9; bases outside the gene matches: 17. CDR1 is DFQATT, CDR2 SNEGSKA, per germline (reference sequence). The DNA of the CDR3 is TGCAGTGCTACCCCTATTCGGGCGGGGGAGGAGGCCCAGTACTTC. This codes for CSATPIRAGEEAQYF.

About this clonotype: One end of the junction fails to match germline, which may point to a read error. This chain links TRBV13 with TRBJ2-7; D gene unclear. The CDR3 is 13 residues long. Germline V CDR1 and CDR2: PRHDT, FYEKMQ (reference sequence). CDR3 nucleotides: TGTGCCGGCAGCTTAGGTTTTTCCTACGAGCAGTACTTC. This codes for CAGSLGFSYEQYF.

This chain connects TRBV29-1 to TRBJ2-5; a weak D match, TRBD1 (6 bases). V was pared by 4 bases and J by 5 bases, with 17 bases between. CDR3 size: 14 residues. Germline V CDR1 and CDR2: SQVTM, ANQGSEA. The CDR3 here is CSVASAGVKETQYF. The CDR3 nucleotides are TGCAGCGTTGCCTCGGCAGGGGTCAAGGAGACCCAGTACTTC.

This sequence joins TRBV11-2 and TRBJ2-7; D possibly uses TRBD1 or TRBD2 (5 bases each). Per germline, CDR1 SGHAT and CDR2 FQNNGV. Trimming left V 4 bases short and J 6 bases short, with 10 bases between. The CDR3 runs 12 residues. This CDR3 is CASSSSGSEQYF. CDR3 nucleotide sequence: TGTGCCAGCAGCTCCTCAGGGAGCGAGCAGTACTTC.

The chain employs TRBV10-3 and TRBJ2-7, with 10 bases matching TRBD1. The trim removed 7 bases at V and 7 bases at J, leaving 7 bases unmatched. Germline-derived CDR1 and CDR2 are ENHRY and SYGVKD. The CDR3 has 13 amino acids. CDR3 residues: CAIKGQGFGEQYF. Written as DNA, the CDR3 is TGTGCCATCAAGGGACAGGGGTTCGGGGAGCAGTACTTC.

The chain is built from TRBV27 and TRBJ2-5; the D is unclear. V gave up 8 bases and J gave up 2 bases, with 12 bases separating them. This CDR3 has 13 amino acids. Germline-derived CDR1 and CDR2 are MNHEY and SMNVEV (reference sequence). The CDR3: CASSRFGQETQYF. In nucleotides, the CDR3 is TGTGCCAGCTCTAGGTTTGGGCAAGAGACCCAGTACTTC.